A selection of T cell receptor beta chains follows, all from one sample in a study of technical replicates of blood from several donors. The method was immunoSEQ multiplex PCR; TCRdb's version includes in-frame clones alone and lacks a portion of them. The data hold 60,000 to 65,000 clones, with around 88% observed a single time. The sequenced sample consisted of PBMCs. The receptors derive from a human donor in good health. Some clones in this sample may be carry-over from other donors' samples. Both conserved end residues are part of each CDR3. A D gene is named only where the DNA matches it firmly. Clone size is shown for a subset of rows, as once, few, many or a class of expanded clone.

J	length	V	D	size	DNA	CDR3
TRBJ1-5	15	TRBV30	TRBD1	few	TGTGCCTGGAGTCTAGGTGGGACAGGGGGCCAGCCCCAGCATTTT	CAWSLGGTGGQPQHF
TRBJ1-1	14	TRBV6-1	TRBD1	few	TGTGCCAGCAGTGATTCAGGGGGCCTCACTGAAGCTTTCTTT	CASSDSGGLTEAFF
TRBJ2-5	14	TRBV18	TRBD1	-	TGTGCCAGCTCGCCACGACAGGGGCCAGAGACCCAGTACTTC	CASSPRQGPETQYF
TRBJ2-1	15	TRBV4-3	TRBD2	-	TGCGCCAGCAGCCACGGGGGGGCCTCATACAATGAGCAGTTCTTC	CASSHGGASYNEQFF
TRBJ2-2	15	TRBV7-3	-	once	TGTGCCAGCAGCGATCCCGGGACGAACACCGGGGAGCTGTTTTTT	CASSDPGTNTGELFF
TRBJ2-7	15	TRBV6-5	TRBD2	-	TGTGCCAGCAGTTACGTAAGCGGGAGCTCCTACGAGCAGTACTTC	CASSYVSGSSYEQYF
TRBJ2-7	16	TRBV7-8	TRBD1	-	TGTGCCAGCAGCCATAGGACAGGGGCTCGTTCCTACGAGCAGTACTTC	CASSHRTGARSYEQYF
TRBJ1-2	13	TRBV19	-	-	TGTGCCAGTAGTCCCCCCACGGGCTATGGCTACACCTTC	CASSPPTGYGYTF
TRBJ2-7	13	TRBV18	TRBD2	-	TGTGCCACCCGCCGGGAGGGAAACTACGAGCAGTACTTC	CATRREGNYEQYF
TRBJ1-1	12	TRBV28	TRBD1	-	TGTGCCAGCCAACAGGGGTGGACTGAAGCTTTCTTT	CASQQGWTEAFF
TRBJ1-4	15	TRBV11-2	TRBD1	few	TGTGCCAGCAGCTTCAGGGGGCTGCAGAGTGAAAAACTGTTTTTT	CASSFRGLQSEKLFF
TRBJ2-4	14	TRBV7-9	TRBD1	-	TGTGCCAGCAGCTCAACGACAGGGGTTAACATTCAGTACTTC	CASSSTTGVNIQYF
TRBJ2-7	16	TRBV11-2	-	-	TGTGCCAGCAGCTACGTGGCCCCGGGACTGCCCTTCGAGCAGTACTTC	CASSYVAPGLPFEQYF
TRBJ2-7	16	TRBV5-6	-	once	TGTGCCAGCAGCTTGGCCTGGTCAGGTCTCTCCTACGAGCAGTACTTC	CASSLAWSGLSYEQYF
TRBJ2-7	14	TRBV4-1	TRBD1	-	TGCGCCAGCAGCCAAGCACAGGGGGCGGACGAGCAGTACTTC	CASSQAQGADEQYF
TRBJ1-1	13	TRBV7-2	-	once	TGTGCCAGCAGCTTAGATCAGGGCACCGGAGCTTTCTTT	CASSLDQGTGAFF
TRBJ2-1	11	TRBV20-1	-	-	TGCAGTGCTAGAACCAGCAATGAGCAGTTCTTC	CSARTSNEQFF
TRBJ2-7	15	TRBV10-2	TRBD1	-	TGCGCCAGCAGTGACGTCCGGGACAGCTCCTACGAGCAGTACTTC	CASSDVRDSSYEQYF
TRBJ1-5	15	TRBV5-1	-	-	TGCGCCAGCAGCTTGGTAGGGGGTAGCAATCAGCCCCAGCATTTT	CASSLVGGSNQPQHF
TRBJ2-7	16	TRBV11-3	-	-	TGTGCCAGCAGCTTACCAAACAGGGTATTAGTCTACGAGCAGTACTTC	CASSLPNRVLVYEQYF
TRBJ1-1	14	TRBV5-1	-	-	TGCGCCAGCAGCTTGTCCGGGGGAAGGCCTGAAGCTTTCTTT	CASSLSGGRPEAFF
TRBJ2-2	16	TRBV6-1	TRBD2	once	TGTGCCAGCAGTGGCCGGACTAGCGGGAGGGGTGGGGAGCTGTTTTTT	CASSGRTSGRGGELFF
TRBJ1-5	15	TRBV23-1	-	-	TGCGCCAGCAGTTTTCCAACAGGGTTCAATCAGCCCCAGCATTTT	CASSFPTGFNQPQHF
TRBJ2-7	17	TRBV4-3	TRBD2	-	TGCGCCAGCAGCCAACTAGCCGGCGGGGGGTCCTCCTACGAGCAGTACTTC	CASSQLAGGGSSYEQYF
TRBJ1-2	14	TRBV23-1	TRBD1	-	TGCGCCAGCAGTCATCAGACAGGGGCGGATGGCTACACCTTC	CASSHQTGADGYTF
TRBJ1-5	15	TRBV6-5	-	-	TGTGCCAGCAGCCGCGGGGGGCAAAGAGGTCAGCCCCAGCATTTT	CASSRGGQRGQPQHF
TRBJ2-1	10	TRBV20-1	-	-	TGCAGTGCTAGCCGTAGCGAGCAGTTCTTC	CSASRSEQFF
TRBJ2-1	19	TRBV7-2	TRBD2	-	TGTGCCAGCAGCCTGCAACCGAAGACTAGCGGGAGGCTAAACAATGAGCAGTTCTTC	CASSLQPKTSGRLNNEQFF
TRBJ2-7	15	TRBV10-3	TRBD1	-	TGTGCCATCAGTATCGTCTCCGGGACAGCCGCCGAGCAGTACTTC	CAISIVSGTAAEQYF
TRBJ2-1	13	TRBV30	TRBD2	-	TGTGCCTATAGACTAGCAGGTTACAATGAGCAGTTCTTC	CAYRLAGYNEQFF
TRBJ2-7	17	TRBV7-9	TRBD1	many	TGTGCCAGCAGCTCCCCACTACTCGACAGGGGGCGTCACGAGCAGTACTTC	CASSSPLLDRGRHEQYF